The present T cell receptor beta chain was sequenced within a study of beta chain features in type 1 diabetes. Of the isolated RNA, all was reverse transcribed, and so the sequenced material was expressed TCRB transcripts. Profiling relied on immunoSEQ multiplex PCR, and the TCRdb table lists in-frame clones only, not all of them. The table lists a few hundred thousand clones, around 12% of them singletons. The sample holds a few counts of this clone. After removal of 7 bases from V and 4 bases from J, the junction contained 10 bases not matched to a gene. This CDR3 is 15 amino acids long. CDR1 is SGHTA, CDR2 FQGNSA, per germline.

The source material was naive CD4+ T cells from blood. This clonotype was obtained from a man between 18 and 29 years old in good health. The V and J genes are TRBV7-2 and TRBJ2-7; 10 positions agree with TRBD1. This CDR3 is CASNFGDRGQYEQYF. The DNA for the CDR3 is TGTGCCAGCAACTTCGGGGACAGGGGTCAATACGAGCAGTACTTC.